This TCR beta chain was retrieved from a study of neurological immune-mediated disorders (dated by TCRdb to about 2019). About the study as a whole: The study compared peripheral blood TCR-beta repertoires of HTLV-I-associated myelopathy (HAM/TSP) patients, multiple sclerosis patients and healthy controls using UMI-based sequencing. The approximately 110 TCR-beta libraries covered PBMC samples along with longitudinal samples, technical triplicates, and paired sorted CD4+ and CD8+ T-cell subsets. Technical triplicate libraries were sequenced so that the variability in frequency of each individual clone could be precisely calculated. Of the roughly 68 subjects in the cohort, about 14 were HAM/TSP patients, roughly 35 were multiple sclerosis patients, and roughly 20 were healthy controls. On the study overall, not on this receptor specifically: TCR clonal expansion was highest in HAM/TSP patients and lowest in MS patients, with MS patients falling below even healthy controls. No identical CDR3 amino acid sequences were found to be shared among expanded clones across subjects, suggesting that TCR-beta repertoires were private in all groups.

What this sample's time point label stands for: technical triplicate 3. Libraries from unsorted PBMCs were made from 2 million PBMCs kept in RNAlater at -80 degrees C until RNA extraction. Peripheral blood was subjected to Ficoll-Hypaque density gradient centrifugation to isolate PBMCs, which were then cryopreserved in liquid nitrogen. cDNA was synthesized by template-switch 5'RACE using a primer carrying a 10-nucleotide random unique molecular identifier by which each TCR transcript was tagged. Over 180 million TCR-beta sequences, covering 15-18 subjects, were produced in each sequencing run. The RNeasy kit was used for extraction of total RNA. The KAPA Real-time Library Amplification kit was used to amplify TCR-beta VDJ regions with primers for the TCR constant region and the 5'RACE anchor. A first PCR added sample indexes and Illumina adaptors, after which a second PCR increased the library yield. After Ampure bead purification, the roughly 650 bp TCR product was size-selected on a 2% E-gel SizeSelection system. Library quality was checked on a Bioanalyzer, concentration was measured with Qubit, and libraries were quantified with the Kapa Library Quantification kit before pooling. Paired-end 2 x 150 bp sequencing of the libraries was performed on an Illumina HiSeq 2500. To increase sequence diversity, about 25-30% phiX was spiked into each library pool. On the authors' methods: Quality-filtered reads were processed with the UMI-based MiGEC pipeline, which removed over 75% of raw TCR sequences during error correction. IMGT germline references were used for alignment of VDJ genes, and clonotypes were defined by a unique CDR3 amino acid sequence together with V-J genes. Clonal expansion, Shannon diversity, and CDR3 relatedness (CalcPairwiseDistances, ClusterSamples) were evaluated with VDJtools, and phylogenetic trees were built with CLCbio workbench. Using coefficient-of-variation modelling across technical triplicates, the study counted a clone as expanded if it had at least 8 unique UMIs. Clones were called with MiXCR by TCRdb after fastp trimmed the public reads at Q25, and only in-frame beta chains were retained. Entries are consolidated by CDR3 protein sequence, retaining the most common genes and DNA. In this record, the V and J calls reflect TCRdb's handling and not the investigators' own analysis. This sample gives some 48,000 distinct CDR3 sequences in total; roughly 21% of them show up just once. The ten most abundant clones make up less than 5% of the sample.

This clonotype has a handful of counts. The antigen this receptor binds is unknown. No per-base quality is available; no much larger clone lies one base away. Input material: PBMCs. The sequence was collected from a man in his fifties or sixties with HTLV-1-associated myelopathy (HAM/TSP).

The sequenced DNA: TGTGCCATCAGTGAACCGGGACAGGGGGTAACCGGGGAGCTGTTTTTT. Its protein reads: CAISEPGQGVTGELFF. The V and J segments used are TRBV10-3 and TRBJ2-2, and TRBD1 aligns with 11 junction nucleotides. The germline V and J ends show losses of 3 bases and 5 bases respectively, and no gene match explains 5 bases of the junction. The CDR3, from cysteine to phenylalanine, totals 16 residues. The only DNA kept is the CDR3, 48 bases in frame from the first base. CDR1 is given as ENHRY and CDR2 as SYGVKD, both from the germline V gene.